These T cell receptor beta chains were read from a single sample in a study of blood T cell repertoires in COVID-19. Only in-frame clones appear in the TCRdb table, and some are missing; sequencing was by immunoSEQ multiplex PCR. The sample lists fewer than 80,000 clones, 86% occurring once. The material sequenced was peripheral blood. All receptors derive from an elderly man with COVID-19, enrolled during active disease. Each CDR3 is given with its conserved first and last residue. D genes are given only for firm matches. Only some rows state a clone size, as once, few, many or a class for expanded clones.

clone size,D gene,J gene,V gene,CDR3 length,CDR3 DNA,CDR3 protein
.,.,TRBJ2-1,TRBV12-3/TRBV12-4,13,TGTGCCAGCACCCTAACGGTACTGGATGAGCAGTTCTTC,CASTLTVLDEQFF
.,TRBD2,TRBJ2-1,TRBV3-1/TRBV3-2,16,TGTGCCAGCAGCCTCCAGGGGCGACTAGCGGGCAATGAGCAGTTCTTC,CASSLQGRLAGNEQFF
.,.,TRBJ1-5,TRBV19,12,TGTGCCAGTAGTCTCAGGGATCAGCCCCAGCATTTT,CASSLRDQPQHF
once,.,TRBJ1-4,TRBV9,14,TGTGCCAGCAGCGTCGACAGAGGTAATGAAAAACTGTTTTTT,CASSVDRGNEKLFF
.,.,TRBJ1-1,TRBV28,15,TGTGCCAGCAGTTTCCACGGAGTAATGAACACTGAAGCTTTCTTT,CASSFHGVMNTEAFF
.,.,TRBJ2-5,TRBV7-9,12,TGTGCCAGCAGCCCAGGGGCGGAGACCCAGTACTTC,CASSPGAETQYF
.,.,TRBJ2-7,TRBV5-1,14,TGCGCCAGCAGCTTGCGCCAGGGGAGCTACGAGCAGTACTTC,CASSLRQGSYEQYF
.,TRBD1,TRBJ1-1,TRBV5-1,13,TGCGCCAGCAGCTTGGAGGAGGGGGCCGGGGCTTTCTTT,CASSLEEGAGAFF
.,TRBD1,TRBJ1-2,TRBV6-5,14,TGTGCCAGCAGTTACCAGACAGGGGCCTATGGCTACACCTTC,CASSYQTGAYGYTF
.,TRBD2,TRBJ2-1,TRBV7-2,16,TGTGCCAGCAGCTTTTACCGTAGCGGGGGTTACAATGAGCAGTTCTTC,CASSFYRSGGYNEQFF
.,.,TRBJ1-1,TRBV23-1,14,TGCGCCAGCAGTCAATCGGGGGCGCGCACTGAAGCTTTCTTT,CASSQSGARTEAFF
.,.,TRBJ2-3,TRBV12-3/TRBV12-4,13,TGTGCCAGCAGCGGGCTTAGGGGAGATACGCAGTATTTT,CASSGLRGDTQYF
.,.,TRBJ1-5,TRBV12-5,13,TGTGCTAGTGGTTTCAGGGGCAATCAGCCCCAGCATTTT,CASGFRGNQPQHF
.,TRBD2,TRBJ2-5,TRBV18,16,TGTGCCAGCTCACGCCTGACTAGCGGGGGTCAAGAGACCCAGTACTTC,CASSRLTSGGQETQYF
.,.,TRBJ1-2,TRBV29-1,13,TGCAGCGTGGGGGCCGGGACATTTTATGGCTACACCTTC,CSVGAGTFYGYTF
once,TRBD1,TRBJ2-7,TRBV4-1,13,TGCGCCAGCAGCCCGGGACAGGACTACGAGCAGTACTTC,CASSPGQDYEQYF
once,TRBD1,TRBJ2-7,TRBV18,15,TGTGCCAGCTCACCGACAGGGGACCTCTCCTACGAGCAGTACTTC,CASSPTGDLSYEQYF
.,.,TRBJ1-6,TRBV2,12,TGTGCCAGCAACCTTCTCGGTTCACCCCTCCACTTT,CASNLLGSPLHF
few,.,TRBJ2-7,TRBV7-3,12,TGTGCCAGCAGGGGGGCAGGCGAAGAGCAGTACTTC,CASRGAGEEQYF
.,.,TRBJ2-4,TRBV5-6,15,TGTGCCAGCAAAAAGGCGCCGGGGGCCAAAAACATTCAGTACTTC,CASKKAPGAKNIQYF
.,.,TRBJ1-6,TRBV28,13,TGTGCCAGCTTAAGTCTCGGGAGCTCGCCCCTCCACTTT,CASLSLGSSPLHF
.,TRBD1,TRBJ1-1,TRBV4-2,17,TGTGCCAGCAGCCAAGGTGCAGGGGGCAACATGAACACTGAAGCTTTCTTT,CASSQGAGGNMNTEAFF
once,TRBD1,TRBJ1-4,TRBV18,16,TGTGCCAGCTCATCGGGACAGATTACAACTAATGAAAAACTGTTTTTT,CASSSGQITTNEKLFF
.,.,TRBJ1-3,TRBV3-1/TRBV3-2,16,TGTGCCAGCAGCCAAGAAGAGGCACCCTCTGGAAACACCATATATTTT,CASSQEEAPSGNTIYF
.,TRBD2,TRBJ2-1,TRBV28,14,TGTGCCAGCAGACCGGGACTAGCCTTCAATGAGCAGTTCTTC,CASRPGLAFNEQFF
.,.,TRBJ1-5,TRBV4-3,14,TGCGCCAGCAGCCAAGACCTTGCAGGTCAGCCCCAGCATTTT,CASSQDLAGQPQHF
.,TRBD1,TRBJ1-4,TRBV2,15,TGTGCCAGCAGTGCATTACAGGGGGCTCATGAAAAACTGTTTTTT,CASSALQGAHEKLFF
once,.,TRBJ2-5,TRBV7-9,13,TGTGCCAGCACCTACGGCACCGGGGAGACCCAGTACTTC,CASTYGTGETQYF
.,TRBD1,TRBJ1-1,TRBV9,16,TGTGCCAGCAGCAATACCGACAGGGGGGAAAACACTGAAGCTTTCTTT,CASSNTDRGENTEAFF
.,.,TRBJ2-7,TRBV4-2,13,TGTGCCAGCAGGCCACCCGGCTCCTACGAGCAGTACTTC,CASRPPGSYEQYF
.,TRBD1,TRBJ1-1,TRBV20-1,15,TGCAGTGCTAGTGGGACTCCAGGGGGGAACACTGAAGCTTTCTTT,CSASGTPGGNTEAFF
.,.,TRBJ2-1,TRBV4-3,14,TGCGCCAGCAGCCAAGATCCTTTGGAGAATGAGCAGTTCTTC,CASSQDPLENEQFF
.,.,TRBJ1-2,TRBV4-2,15,TGTGCCAGCAGCCAAGATCCGACAGGAAACTATGGCTACACCTTC,CASSQDPTGNYGYTF
.,TRBD2,TRBJ2-5,TRBV2,17,TGTGCCAGCAGCCATCCAGAGGGACTAGCGAAGAGAGAGACCCAGTACTTC,CASSHPEGLAKRETQYF
.,.,TRBJ1-2,TRBV5-1,15,TGCGCCAGCAGCACCGCAATCCAGGGAAACTATGGCTACACCTTC,CASSTAIQGNYGYTF
few,.,TRBJ1-2,TRBV4-1,15,TGCGCCAGCAGCCAAGCCGGCCGGAGGGACTATGGCTACACCTTC,CASSQAGRRDYGYTF
.,TRBD1,TRBJ2-2,TRBV23-1,19,TGCGCCAGCATTCCCAGACCGGGACAGGGGGCAATGGGGACCGGGGAGCTGTTTTTT,CASIPRPGQGAMGTGELFF
.,TRBD1,TRBJ1-3,TRBV18,15,TGTGCCAGCTCCCCCGCAGGGGGCTCTGGAAACACCATATATTTT,CASSPAGGSGNTIYF
.,TRBD2,TRBJ2-1,TRBV11-3,16,TGTGCCAGCAGCTTAGATCCGGCGGGGGGATACAATGAGCAGTTCTTC,CASSLDPAGGYNEQFF
.,.,TRBJ1-2,TRBV6-1,13,TGTGCCAGCAGTGAACAGGGAAACTATGGCTACACCTTC,CASSEQGNYGYTF
once,.,TRBJ1-4,TRBV3-1/TRBV3-2,14,TGTGCCAGCAGCCGCACCAGGGGTTCAGAAAAACTGTTTTTT,CASSRTRGSEKLFF
.,TRBD1,TRBJ1-1,TRBV9,15,TGTGCCAGCAGCGTAGGGGACAGGTTGAACACTGAAGCTTTCTTT,CASSVGDRLNTEAFF
.,.,TRBJ1-5,TRBV6-9,16,TGTGCCAGCAGTTGGGAGGCCCGAGACGGCAATCAGCCCCAGCATTTT,CASSWEARDGNQPQHF
.,.,TRBJ2-2,TRBV7-8,16,TGTGCCAGCAGCTTACAGGCCAGGGTGGTCACCGGGGAGCTGTTTTTT,CASSLQARVVTGELFF
.,.,TRBJ1-1,TRBV5-1,17,TGCGCCAGCAGCGCTCTCACCCAGGGCCTTCTGAACACTGAAGCTTTCTTT,CASSALTQGLLNTEAFF
.,TRBD2,TRBJ2-3,TRBV5-1,16,TGCGCCAGCAGCTTGGCCTCGCGGGGGACGACAGATACGCAGTATTTT,CASSLASRGTTDTQYF
few,TRBD2,TRBJ2-5,TRBV29-1,15,TGCAGCGGCCAACTCGGGACTAGCGAACGGAAGACCCAGTACTTC,CSGQLGTSERKTQYF
.,TRBD1,TRBJ2-7,TRBV18,16,TGTGCCAGCTCACCTCCGGACAGGGCTCCTTCCTACGAGCAGTACTTC,CASSPPDRAPSYEQYF
.,TRBD1,TRBJ1-4,TRBV5-4,14,TGTGCCAGCAGCTCCGGGACAGGGAGTGAAAAACTGTTTTTT,CASSSGTGSEKLFF
.,.,TRBJ1-1,TRBV10-3,16,TGTGCCATCAGTGAGTCGCTCGGGCAGGGAAACACTGAAGCTTTCTTT,CAISESLGQGNTEAFF
.,TRBD1,TRBJ2-7,TRBV6-6,12,TGTGCCAGCAGACAGGGGTCCTACGAGCAGTACTTC,CASRQGSYEQYF
.,TRBD1,TRBJ1-1,TRBV5-5,16,TGTGCCAGCAGCTTCCCGCAGACAGGGGAGGAGGCTGAAGCTTTCTTT,CASSFPQTGEEAEAFF
few,.,TRBJ1-5,TRBV16,16,TGTGCCAGCAGCCAATCCCCCGGGATTAGCAATCAGCCCCAGCATTTT,CASSQSPGISNQPQHF
few,.,TRBJ1-3,TRBV5-5,15,TGTGCCAGCAGCTTGGACGGAGACTCTGGAAACACCATATATTTT,CASSLDGDSGNTIYF
.,TRBD2,TRBJ2-3,TRBV29-1,13,TGCAGCGTTGTAGCGGGGGCGCGAGATACGCAGTATTTT,CSVVAGARDTQYF